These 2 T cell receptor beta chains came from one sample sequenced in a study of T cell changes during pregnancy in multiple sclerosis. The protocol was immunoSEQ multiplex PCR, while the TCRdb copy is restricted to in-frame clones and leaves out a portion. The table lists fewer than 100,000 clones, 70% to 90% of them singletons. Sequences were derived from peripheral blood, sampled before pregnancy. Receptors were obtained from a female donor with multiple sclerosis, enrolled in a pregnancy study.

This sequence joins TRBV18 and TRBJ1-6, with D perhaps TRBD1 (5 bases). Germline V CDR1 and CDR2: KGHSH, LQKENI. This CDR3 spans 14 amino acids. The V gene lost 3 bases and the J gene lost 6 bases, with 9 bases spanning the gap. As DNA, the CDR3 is TGTGCCAGCTCACCTCAGGGCAGTAATTCACCCCTCCACTTT. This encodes CASSPQGSNSPLHF.

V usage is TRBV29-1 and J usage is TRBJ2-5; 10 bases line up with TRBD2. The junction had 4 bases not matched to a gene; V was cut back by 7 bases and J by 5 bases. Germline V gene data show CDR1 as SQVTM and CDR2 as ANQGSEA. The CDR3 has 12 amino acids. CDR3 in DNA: TGCAGCGCCCTAGCGGGGGCGGAGACCCAGTACTTC. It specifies CSALAGAETQYF. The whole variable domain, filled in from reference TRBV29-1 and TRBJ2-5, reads SAVISQKPSRDICQRGTSLTIQCQVDSQVTMMFWYRQQPGQSLTLIATANQGSEATYESGFVIDKFPISRPNLTFSTLTVSNMSPEDSSIYLCSALAGAETQYFGPGTRLLVL.